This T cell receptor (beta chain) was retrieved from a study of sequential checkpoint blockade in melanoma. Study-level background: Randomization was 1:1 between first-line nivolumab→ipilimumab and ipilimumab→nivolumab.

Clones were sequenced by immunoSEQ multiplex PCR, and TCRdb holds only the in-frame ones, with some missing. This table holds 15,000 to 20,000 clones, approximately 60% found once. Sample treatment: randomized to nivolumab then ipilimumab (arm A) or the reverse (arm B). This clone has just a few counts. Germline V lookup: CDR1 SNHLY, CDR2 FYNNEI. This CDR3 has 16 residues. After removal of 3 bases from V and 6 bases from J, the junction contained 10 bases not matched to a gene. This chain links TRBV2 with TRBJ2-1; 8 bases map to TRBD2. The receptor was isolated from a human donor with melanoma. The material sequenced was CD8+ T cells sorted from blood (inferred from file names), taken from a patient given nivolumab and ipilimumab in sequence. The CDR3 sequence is CASSDIVVAGFNEQFF. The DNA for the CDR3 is TGTGCCAGCAGTGACATCGTGGTAGCGGGGTTCAATGAGCAGTTCTTC.